These T cell receptor beta chains were read from a single sample in a study of T cell changes during pregnancy in multiple sclerosis. Profiled with immunoSEQ multiplex PCR; TCRdb holds only in-frame clones, not every one. The sample holds 55,000 to 80,000 clones, approximately 93% seen once. The source material was CD8+ T cells from peripheral blood mononuclear cells, sampled in the second trimester of pregnancy. The receptors come from a female donor with multiple sclerosis, enrolled in a pregnancy study. Each CDR3 is given with its conserved first and last residue. D genes are given only for firm matches. Size is stated for part of the rows, as once, few or many counts, or as a class when the clone is expanded.

abundance	v_gene	j_gene	d_gene	CDR3nt	CDR3aa
once	TRBV5-8	TRBJ2-2	TRBD2	TGTGCCAGCAGCCCCGGGACTATGCAAGTTGGGGAGCTGTTTTTT	CASSPGTMQVGELFF
NA	TRBV7-9	TRBJ2-4	NA	TGTGCCAGCAGCTTAGGGGAATCGGGAAAAAACATTCAGTACTTC	CASSLGESGKNIQYF
few	TRBV2	TRBJ1-1	NA	TGTGCCAGCCCCTCCGGACGGGACAAAGCTTTCTTT	CASPSGRDKAFF
NA	TRBV19	TRBJ1-3	NA	TGTGCCAGTAGTATGTCTCCCCACACCATATATTTT	CASSMSPHTIYF
NA	TRBV7-9	TRBJ1-2	TRBD1	TGTGCCAGTTACAGGGGTAACTATGGCTACACCTTC	CASYRGNYGYTF
NA	TRBV19	TRBJ2-7	TRBD1	TGTGCCAGTAGTATCAACAGGGGGACCTACGAGCAGTACTTC	CASSINRGTYEQYF
NA	TRBV5-8	TRBJ2-7	TRBD1	TGTGCCAGCAGCTTGGACAGGGGTTACGAGCAGTACTTC	CASSLDRGYEQYF
NA	TRBV7-6	TRBJ2-1	TRBD2	TGTGCCAGCAGCGGAGGGAGGGTGACTAGCGGGAGTATTTCCTACAATGAGCAGTTCTTC	CASSGGRVTSGSISYNEQFF
NA	TRBV5-4	TRBJ1-4	NA	TGTGCCAGCAGCCGGGGTCTCTCTGAAAAACTGTTTTTT	CASSRGLSEKLFF
NA	TRBV7-9	TRBJ1-1	TRBD1	TGTGCCAGCAGCTTAGTAGGGGACAGGGGGGACACTGAAGCTTTCTTT	CASSLVGDRGDTEAFF
NA	TRBV5-1	TRBJ2-3	TRBD2	TGCGCCAGCAGCGGGACTAGCGGGAGCGACACAGATACGCAGTATTTT	CASSGTSGSDTDTQYF
NA	TRBV11-2	TRBJ1-3	TRBD1	TGTGCCAGCAGCATTACAGGGGGAACTGGAAACACCATATATTTT	CASSITGGTGNTIYF
NA	TRBV28	TRBJ2-4	TRBD1	TGTGCCAGCAGTTTTGACAGGGGCGATCCCCTAGCCAAAAACATTCAGTACTTC	CASSFDRGDPLAKNIQYF
NA	TRBV19	TRBJ1-2	NA	TGTGCCAGTAAGTCTGTTGAGGACTATGGCTACACCTTC	CASKSVEDYGYTF
NA	TRBV15	TRBJ1-4	NA	TGTGCCACCAGCAGAGTGGGGGGTATCAATGAAAAACTGTTTTTT	CATSRVGGINEKLFF
NA	TRBV5-6	TRBJ1-4	NA	TGTGCCAGCAGCTTGCTAGAGGAAAAACTGTTTTTT	CASSLLEEKLFF
NA	TRBV6-1	TRBJ1-2	NA	TGTGCCAGCAGTGTTTTTGGGGGGAGCTATGGCTACACCTTC	CASSVFGGSYGYTF
NA	TRBV27	TRBJ1-1	NA	TGTGCCAGCAGTTTATATGCAGGGTCCACTGAAGCTTTCTTT	CASSLYAGSTEAFF
NA	TRBV7-9	TRBJ2-3	TRBD1	TGTGCCAGCAGGACAGGGGATGATACGCAGTATTTT	CASRTGDDTQYF
NA	TRBV14	TRBJ2-1	TRBD2	TGTGCCAGCAGCCTCGGGGGGGAATACAATGAGCAGTTCTTC	CASSLGGEYNEQFF
NA	TRBV19	TRBJ1-4	NA	TGTGCCAGTAGTATGGGGGGGAGCGAAAAACTGTTTTTT	CASSMGGSEKLFF
NA	TRBV4-1	TRBJ1-2	NA	TGCGCCAGCAGCGGAGCGGATGGCTACACCTTC	CASSGADGYTF
NA	TRBV4-2	TRBJ1-1	NA	TGTGCCAGCAGCCAGTCCGGGATAGCGGACGACACTGAAGCTTTCTTT	CASSQSGIADDTEAFF
few	TRBV19	TRBJ1-1	NA	TGTGCCAGTAGTACTTACGGGGGAGGCTCCACTGAAGCTTTCTTT	CASSTYGGGSTEAFF